What follows is one T cell receptor (beta chain) and its context. The record originates from a study of OX40 agonist ivuxolimab in advanced cancers. Germline CDR1 and CDR2: MNHEY and SMNVEV (reference sequence). J lost 4 bases, V lost 8 bases, and 15 bases had no gene match. The CDR3 runs 16 residues. This table comes from immunoSEQ multiplex PCR, and its TCRdb copy is limited to in-frame clones, with some not included. Of some 100,000 clones listed, approximately 94% are singletons. This specimen consisted of CD4+ or CD8+ T cells sorted from blood, obtained in a trial of the OX40 agonist ivuxolimab. The rearrangement links TRBV27 to TRBJ2-7; 9 positions match TRBD1. The sequence came from an adult with an advanced solid tumor such as melanoma, head and neck, liver or kidney cancer. CDR3 bases: TGTGCCAGCGGGGGAACGGACAGGGGAGTTGATTACGAGCAGTACTTC. This translates into CASGGTDRGVDYEQYF.